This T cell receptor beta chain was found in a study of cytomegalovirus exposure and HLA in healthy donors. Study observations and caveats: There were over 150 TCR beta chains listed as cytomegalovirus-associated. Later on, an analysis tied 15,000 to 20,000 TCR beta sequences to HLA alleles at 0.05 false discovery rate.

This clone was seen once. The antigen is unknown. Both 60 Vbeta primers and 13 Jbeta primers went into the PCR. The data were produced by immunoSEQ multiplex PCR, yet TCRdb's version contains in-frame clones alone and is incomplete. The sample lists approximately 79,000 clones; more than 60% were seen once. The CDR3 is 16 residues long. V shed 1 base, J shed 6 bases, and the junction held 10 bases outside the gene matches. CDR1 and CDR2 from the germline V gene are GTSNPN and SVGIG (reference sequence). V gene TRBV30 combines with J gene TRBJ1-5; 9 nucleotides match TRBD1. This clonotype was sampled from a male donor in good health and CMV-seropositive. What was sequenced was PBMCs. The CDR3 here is CAWSAIQGAILQPQHF. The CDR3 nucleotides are TGTGCCTGGAGTGCGATACAGGGGGCGATTCTTCAGCCCCAGCATTTT.